This is a list of T cell receptor beta chains from one sample in a study of PD-L1 blockade in urothelial cancer. Libraries were prepared by immunoSEQ multiplex PCR; TCRdb keeps only in-frame clonotypes and omits some of them. The sample carries around 93,000 clones, 83% recorded once. The sequenced sample was PBMCs, obtained around atezolizumab (anti-PD-L1) treatment. These receptors were collected from an older man with urothelial cancer. Each CDR3 is given without its conserved first and last residue.

>TRBV7-6
ASSLWTSGSNEQF
>TRBV5-6
ASSLAVSTDTQY
>TRBV5-1
ASSLGTSGQEQY
>TRBV5-1
ASSLALGGSSGANVLT
>TRBV7-9
ASSRTSGVGNTQY
>TRBV10-1
ASSRGPDTQY
>TRBV27
ASSLSGTAQETQY
>TRBV29-1
SVERGAPNTQY
>TRBV7-8
ASSLETGENQPQH
>TRBV5-4
ASSSTGVYGGYT
>TRBV28
ASSLKEEETQY
>TRBV11-3
ASSQGLHNEQF
>TRBV7-9
ASSLGGDRDDYT
>TRBV20-1
SALSEETQY
>TRBV6-6
ASTATSGNNEQF
>TRBV11-2
ASSSLAGTTQETQY
>TRBV5-1
ASTYTGGLNSPLH
>TRBV7-2
ASSLVASRETQY
>TRBV10-1
ASSESITPGQGNYGYT
>TRBV7-9
ASSLTGNGEQY
>TRBV10-3
AISPGTGYEQY
>TRBV11-2
ASSLSWGEETQY
>TRBV6-6
ASGLINQPQH
>TRBV10-2
ASSDRVDDSGELF
>TRBV18
ASRNRVGANVLT
>TRBV5-1
ASRLLGTDTQY
>TRBV7-3
ASSLGGGAPVNEQF
>TRBV2
ASIYGGSAEAF
>TRBV14
ASSLLWTGGSEQY
>TRBV14
ASSQDAPDRAGGELF
>TRBV19
ASRKFSGGGQPQH
>TRBV7-9
ASSLWGSEGEAF
>TRBV11-2
ASNSGGQETQY
>TRBV5-5
ASSKGLAGVETQY
>TRBV11-2
ASSLRFGTVNTEAF
>TRBV5-4
ASSLGSGGATEQF
>TRBV13
ASSLVPETSGADEQF
>TRBV29-1
SVGQLADEQY
>TRBV5-1
ASSPSTSDVDTQY
>TRBV10-3
AISESASFEQY
>TRBV6-6
ASSLPGQGMKTQY
>TRBV7-2
ASSSGTGAYNEQF
>TRBV2
ASSSDKNYGYT
>TRBV6-9
ASSLQGGVPNYGYT
>TRBV10-3
AIRETSREQY
>TRBV6-9
ASSYDRRFYNEQF
>TRBV5-4
ASSLDRETQY
>TRBV5-8
ASSPVGGGGKNSPLH
>TRBV4-3
ASSQDSSDEYEQY
>TRBV6-1
ASSLHRVSNQPQH
>TRBV29-1
SVGTGARVTEAF
>TRBV7-9
ASSLFGLAVYNEQF
>TRBV4-1
ASSQGLAGGVNEQF
>TRBV7-8
ASSPRLGQRLSGNTIY
>TRBV19
ASSMTYRGLLDTEAF
>TRBV6-6
ASKRVGPDTQY
>TRBV5-4
ASSFGTSKTSTDTQY